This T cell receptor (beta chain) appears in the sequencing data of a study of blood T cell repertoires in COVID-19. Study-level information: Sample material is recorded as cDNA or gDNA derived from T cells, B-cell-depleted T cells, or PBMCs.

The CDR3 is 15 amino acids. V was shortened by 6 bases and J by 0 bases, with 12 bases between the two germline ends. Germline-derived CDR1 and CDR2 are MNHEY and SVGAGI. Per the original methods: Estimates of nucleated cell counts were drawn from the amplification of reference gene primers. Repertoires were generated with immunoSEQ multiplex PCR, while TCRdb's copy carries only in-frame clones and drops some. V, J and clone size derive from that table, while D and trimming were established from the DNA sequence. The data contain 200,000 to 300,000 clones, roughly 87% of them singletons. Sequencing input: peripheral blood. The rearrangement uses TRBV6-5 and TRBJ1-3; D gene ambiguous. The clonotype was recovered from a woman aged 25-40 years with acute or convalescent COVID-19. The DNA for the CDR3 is TGTGCCAGCAGAGAGGTAGGCCTCTCTGGAAACACCATATATTTT. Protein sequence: CASREVGLSGNTIYF.